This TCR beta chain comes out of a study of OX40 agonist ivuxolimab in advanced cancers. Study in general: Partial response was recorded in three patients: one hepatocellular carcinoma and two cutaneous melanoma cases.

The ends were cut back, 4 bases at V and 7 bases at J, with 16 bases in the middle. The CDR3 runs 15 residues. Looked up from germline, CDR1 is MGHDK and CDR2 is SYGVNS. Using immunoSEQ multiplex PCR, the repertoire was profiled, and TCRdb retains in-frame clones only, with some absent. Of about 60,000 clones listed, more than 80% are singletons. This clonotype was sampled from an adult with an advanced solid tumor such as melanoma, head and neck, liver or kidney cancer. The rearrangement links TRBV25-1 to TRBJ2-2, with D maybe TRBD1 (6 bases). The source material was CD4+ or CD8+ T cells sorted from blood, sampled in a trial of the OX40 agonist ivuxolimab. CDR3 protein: CASSGRARGDGELFF. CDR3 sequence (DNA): TGTGCCAGCAGTGGACGTGCCAGGGGAGACGGGGAGCTGTTTTTT.